These 21 T cell receptor beta chains came from one sample sequenced in a study of regulatory T cells in long-lasting Graves disease. The time point was: newly diagnosed GD, antithyroid drugs for less than 3 months. RNA extracted from PBMCs served as the sequencing template. Arm-PCR of CDR3 regions and iRepertoire HTBI primers were the basis on which TCR beta libraries were built. Each CDR3 protein is one row after TCRdb ran MiXCR on the multiplex PCR reads. The data contain about 420,000 distinct CDR3 sequences, around 15% of them singletons. This sample also appeared in a second study, on T cells in Graves' hyperthyroidism and ophthalmopathy.

This sample comprised peripheral blood mononuclear cells (PBMCs), obtained at new diagnosis, from a patient treated with antithyroid drugs. Receptors were obtained from a woman younger than 30 with Graves disease.

This rearrangement joins TRBV12-3 or TRBV12-4 to TRBJ1-1, with TRBD1 as a possible D gene (5 bases). The V end was cut by 8 bases, the J end by 6 bases, with 10 bases between. This CDR3 is 11 amino acids long. CDR3 in DNA: TGTGCCAGCTCAGGGAGGGCTGAAGCTTTCTTT. This translates into CASSGRAEAFF.

At least ten counts were recorded for this clonotype. The chain carries TRBV6-1 and TRBJ2-1, with D possibly being TRBD2 (5 bases). The V gene lost 6 bases and the J gene lost 3 bases, with 9 bases spanning the gap. The CDR3 runs 13 residues. CDR1 and CDR2 (germline): MNHNS, SASEGT. The CDR3, as DNA: TGTGCCAGCAGAGAGGGAAACTACAATGAGCAGTTCTTC. This translates into CASREGNYNEQFF.

Comment on this clonotype: The junction departs from germline at one end; a sequencing error may be responsible. The rearrangement uses TRBV7-3 and TRBJ2-1; D not certain. Germline-derived CDR1 and CDR2 are SGHTA and FQGTGA. The CDR3 consists of 13 residues. Here the CDR3 reads CVSSLFAAGEQFF. The CDR3, as DNA: TGTGTCAGCAGCTTATTTGCCGCCGGTGAGCAGTTCTTC.

The sample holds a few counts of this clonotype. This chain connects TRBV9 to TRBJ1-2; 7 nucleotides agree with TRBD1. The V gene's germline CDR1 is SGDLS and CDR2 YYNGEE. V dropped 0 bases and J dropped 3; count of bases not matched to a gene: 5. This CDR3 comprises 15 residues. CDR3 sequence reads: CASSVDSQGDYGYTF. The CDR3 DNA reads as TGTGCCAGCAGCGTAGATTCGCAGGGGGACTATGGCTACACCTTC.

The CDR3 bases are TGTGCCAGCAGTTTTTCCAAGAATAATGAGCAGTTCTTC. This sequence encodes CASSFSKNNEQFF. This sequence joins TRBV28 and TRBJ2-1; D gene uncertain. V was cut by 3 bases and J by 7 bases, with 10 bases left in between. CDR3 size: 13 residues. Germline loops: CDR1 MDHEN, CDR2 SYDVKM. Full variable domain (remainder filled in from reference TRBV28 and TRBJ2-1): DVKVTQSSRYLVKRTGEKVFLECVQDMDHENMFWYRQDPGLGLRLIYFSYDVKMKEKGDIPEGYSVSREKKERFSLILESASTNQTSMYLCASSFSKNNEQFFGPGTRLTVL.

This clonotype has only a few counts. The chain carries TRBV6-2 or TRBV6-3 and TRBJ2-1; 10 positions agree with TRBD1. Unmatched junction bases numbered 6, after V lost 7 bases and J lost 0 bases. This CDR3 spans 16 amino acids. Germline V gives CDR1 MNHEY, CDR2 SVGEGT. The CDR3 nucleotides read TGTGCCAGCAACCGACAGGGGGCCGGCTCCTACAATGAGCAGTTCTTC. Protein: CASNRQGAGSYNEQFF.

V is TRBV15 and J is TRBJ2-7; D gene ambiguous. Germline CDR1 LNHNV, CDR2 YYDKDF (reference sequence). This CDR3 has 14 residues. The germline V and J ends were trimmed by 0 bases and 4 bases, with 10 bases remaining between them. CDR3 DNA sequence: TGTGCCACCAGCAGAGAGGCAAGCGAGTACGAGCAGTACTTC. It specifies CATSREASEYEQYF.

Ten or more counts support this clonotype. The V call is TRBV29-1, the J call TRBJ2-7; 10 bases are shared with TRBD2. Germline CDR1 is SQVTM and CDR2 is ANQGSEA. This CDR3 has 13 residues. After removal of 6 bases from V and 5 bases from J, the junction contained 7 bases not matched to a gene. CDR3 residues: CSVETSGLDEQYF. CDR3 in DNA: TGCAGCGTGGAGACTAGCGGGTTAGACGAGCAGTACTTC.

There are many counts of this clonotype. The genes are TRBV7-9 and TRBJ1-4, with 8 bases aligning to TRBD1. This CDR3 spans 17 amino acids. The germline V gene encodes CDR1 SEHNR and CDR2 FQNEAQ (reference sequence). The V gene end was trimmed by 5 bases and the J gene end by 3 bases; junction bases not matched to a gene: 11. As DNA, the CDR3 is TGTGCCAGCAGCAGGAGACGATCGGACAGGGCTAATGAAAAACTGTTTTTT. It specifies CASSRRRSDRANEKLFF.

This clonotype was counted between two and nine times. The rearrangement uses TRBV15 and TRBJ2-7; a possible D gene is TRBD2 (6 bases). Looked up from germline, CDR1 is LNHNV and CDR2 is YYDKDF (reference sequence). V lost 3 bases, J lost 3 bases, and 15 bases lay in between. CDR3 length equals 15 residues. The CDR3 loop reads CATSSLTGGIYEQYF. CDR3 sequence (DNA): TGTGCCACCAGCAGTTTAACTGGCGGGATCTACGAGCAGTACTTC. Complete variable domain (other parts from reference TRBV15 and TRBJ2-7): DAMVIQNPRYQVTQFGKPVTLSCSQTLNHNVMYWYQQKSSQAPKLLFHYYDKDFNNEADTPDNFQSRRPNTSFCFLDIRSPGLGDTAMYLCATSSLTGGIYEQYFGPGTRLTVT.

The genes are TRBV4-1 and TRBJ2-1; D is undetermined. V lost 0 bases and J 7 bases, leaving 7 bases between the germline ends. Germline V gene data show CDR1 as MGHRA and CDR2 as YSYEKL. This CDR3 is 13 amino acids long. The CDR3 sequence: CASSQDPRNEQFF. CDR3 in DNA: TGCGCCAGCAGCCAAGATCCGAGGAATGAGCAGTTCTTC.

This clonotype was detected ten times or more. The chain recombines TRBV28 with TRBJ2-7; either TRBD1 or TRBD2 may supply D (5 bases each). Germline-derived CDR1 and CDR2 are MDHEN and SYDVKM. The CDR3 spans 14 residues. Trimming left V 8 bases short and J 4 bases short, with 18 bases between. This CDR3 is CASLGDGVWYEQYF. CDR3 sequence (DNA): TGTGCCAGCCTAGGGGACGGGGTATGGTACGAGCAGTACTTC.

The chain carries TRBV9 and TRBJ1-2, with D perhaps matching TRBD1 (6 bases). This CDR3 region has 13 residues. Germline V gene data show CDR1 as SGDLS and CDR2 as YYNGEE. Trimming took off 3 bases at V and 8 bases at J, with 14 bases between the two ends. CDR3 sequence (DNA): TGTGCCAGCAGCGCTCTGACGGACAGCGGCTACACCTTC. Its translation: CASSALTDSGYTF.

In this sample, this clonotype turned up many times. The chain couples TRBV7-8 to TRBJ2-7, with 7 positions matching TRBD1. The germline gives CDR1 SGHVS, CDR2 FQNEAQ. This CDR3 has 14 residues. V lost 7 bases and J lost 2; bases outside the gene matches: 8. The CDR3: CASTQGVSTYEQYF. The CDR3 nucleotides read TGTGCCAGCACTCAGGGGGTGAGCACCTACGAGCAGTACTTC.

This clonotype has at least ten counts. The V call is TRBV12-3 or TRBV12-4, the J call TRBJ1-1; D may be TRBD1 (6 bases). Trimming stripped 0 bases from V and 6 bases from J, with 11 bases between. This CDR3 spans 14 amino acids. CDR3 region: CASSLAGGASEAFF. CDR3 in DNA: TGTGCCAGCAGTTTAGCCGGGGGCGCATCTGAAGCTTTCTTT.

This clonotype occurred a few times. The rearrangement links TRBV4-2 to TRBJ2-1, with 11 nucleotides matching TRBD2. The CDR3 runs 16 residues. Trimming removed 3 bases from V and 3 bases from J; junction bases left unmatched: 4. Per germline, CDR1 LGHNA and CDR2 YNFKEQ. CDR3 bases: TGTGCCAGCAGCCACGGGGGACTAGCGGACTACAATGAGCAGTTCTTC. Translated: CASSHGGLADYNEQFF.

This clonotype was counted ten times or more. The chain joins TRBV11-2 to TRBJ2-2; D is possibly TRBD2 (6 bases). The CDR3 is made up of 15 amino acids. Trimming took 4 bases from V and 6 from J, leaving 15 bases between them. Germline lookup yields CDR1 SGHAT and CDR2 FQNNGV. The CDR3 DNA reads TGTGCCAGCAGCTCTCCTCGTCGCGGGGCCGGGGAGCTGTTTTTT. Amino acids: CASSSPRRGAGELFF.

The table lists this clonotype with many counts. The chain uses TRBV28 and TRBJ2-1, with 10 positions matching TRBD2. Germline assignment: CDR1 MDHEN and CDR2 SYDVKM. The trim removed 0 bases at V and 9 bases at J, leaving 17 bases unmatched. The CDR3 has 19 residues. CDR3 in DNA: TGTGCCAGCAGTTTATGGCCCAGGACTCTCCTAGCGGGAGTGGTTGAGCAGTTCTTC. Translating gives CASSLWPRTLLAGVVEQFF.

This clonotype was detected many times. The DNA of the CDR3 is TGTGCCAGCAGCTTAGCGTCGGGGATGGGTGAGCAGTTCTTC. Protein product: CASSLASGMGEQFF. This chain joins TRBV7-2 and TRBJ2-1; D is possibly TRBD2 (5 bases). CDR3 length: 14 residues. Trimming pared 0 bases from V and 9 bases from J, leaving 12 bases between. Per germline, CDR1 SGHTA and CDR2 FQGNSA.

This clonotype appeared a few times. The rearrangement links TRBV19 to TRBJ1-1, with a possible D match to TRBD1 (6 bases). Germline V gives CDR1 LNHDA, CDR2 SQIVND (reference sequence). This CDR3 has 14 residues. V was pared by 7 bases and J by 2 bases, with 14 bases between. The CDR3 nucleotides read TGTGCCAGTAACCCTACAGGGATAAACACTGAAGCTTTCTTT. It encodes CASNPTGINTEAFF.

In its sample, this clonotype was seen many times. V usage is TRBV12-3 or TRBV12-4 and J usage is TRBJ2-3, with TRBD2 identical over 9 bases. After removal of 6 bases from V and 12 bases from J, the junction contained 19 bases not matched to a gene. CDR3 size: 16 residues. This CDR3 reads CASSPPRDSGSWNQYF. CDR3 DNA sequence: TGTGCCAGCAGCCCTCCCCGAGATAGCGGGAGCTGGAATCAGTATTTT.